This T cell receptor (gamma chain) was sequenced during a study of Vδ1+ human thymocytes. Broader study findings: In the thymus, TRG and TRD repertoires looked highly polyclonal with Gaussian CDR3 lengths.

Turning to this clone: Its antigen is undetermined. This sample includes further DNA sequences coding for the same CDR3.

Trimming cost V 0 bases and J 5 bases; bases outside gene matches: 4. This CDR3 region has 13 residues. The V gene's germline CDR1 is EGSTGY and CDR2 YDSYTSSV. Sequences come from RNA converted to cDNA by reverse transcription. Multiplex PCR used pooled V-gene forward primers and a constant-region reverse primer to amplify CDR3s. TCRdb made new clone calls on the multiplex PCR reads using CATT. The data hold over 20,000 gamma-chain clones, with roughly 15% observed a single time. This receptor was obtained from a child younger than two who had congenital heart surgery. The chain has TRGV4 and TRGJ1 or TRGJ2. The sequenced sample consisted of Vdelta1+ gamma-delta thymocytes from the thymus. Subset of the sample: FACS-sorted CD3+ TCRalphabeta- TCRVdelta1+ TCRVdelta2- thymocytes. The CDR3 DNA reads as TGTGCCACCTGGGATGGGCGTGATTATAAGAAACTCTTT. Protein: CATWDGRDYKKLF.